These 11 T cell receptor beta chains were all obtained from the same sample, sequenced in a study of immune evolution from preneoplasia to lung adenocarcinoma listed by TCRdb under 2021. The method behind the library was the immunoSEQ multiplex PCR assay. Held by TCRdb, this immuneACCESS table contains in-frame sequences only and omits some clones. Under half of the omission traces to an unresolved V gene where checked; the cause of the rest is unknown. Within this sample are some 12,000 clones, with 86% of them counted one time only. The ten largest clones represent under 4.5% of the sample. Input material: FFPE invasive lung adenocarcinoma tissue. This specimen's cell subset or site label, interpreted: frankly invasive lung adenocarcinoma (ADC). The source of these receptors is a person in their 70s with invasive lung adenocarcinoma.

This chain uses TRBV7-9 with TRBJ2-3, with TRBD2 identical over 8 bases. Unmatched junction bases numbered 7, after V lost 4 bases and J lost 4 bases. Germline-derived CDR1 and CDR2 are SEHNR and FQNEAQ (reference sequence). The CDR3 is 15 residues long. Written as DNA, the CDR3 is TGTGCCAGCAGCTGGCGACGGGGGGGCGCAGATACGCAGTATTTT. This encodes CASSWRRGGADTQYF.

The J gene is TRBJ1-5, the V gene TRBV2; D is perhaps TRBD1 (6 bases). Per germline, CDR1 SNHLY and CDR2 FYNNEI. The CDR3 contains 14 residues. Trimming took 5 bases from V and 7 from J, leaving 15 bases between them. The CDR3 DNA follows: TGTGCCAGCAGTACTCAAGGACAGAGGCAGCCCCAGCATTTT. Its protein is CASSTQGQRQPQHF.

The chain combines TRBV23-1 with TRBJ2-7; no reliable D call. TRBV23-1 is annotated as an ORF whose role is uncertain. The CDR3 runs to 14 residues. V lost 6 bases and J 7 bases, leaving 19 bases between the germline ends. The CDR3 protein is CASRSRKVAFEQYF. The DNA of the CDR3 is TGCGCCAGCAGGTCAAGAAAGGTGGCCTTTGAGCAGTACTTC.

The V gene is TRBV7-3, the J gene TRBJ1-1; TRBD1 might be the D (6 bases). The CDR3 length is 13 residues. V was trimmed by 2 bases and J by 7 bases, leaving 11 bases between them. Germline V gene sequence: CDR1 SGHTA, CDR2 FQGTGA. The CDR3, as DNA: TGTGCCAGCAGCTTAGGGGAACAGGGTGAAGCTTTCTTT. Its translation is CASSLGEQGEAFF.

The chain's CDR3 is CASNFRPTDTQYF. In DNA, the CDR3 is TGTGCCAGTAATTTCCGACCCACAGATACGCAGTATTTT. V usage is TRBV19 and J usage is TRBJ2-3; no reliable D call. The CDR3 spans 13 residues. V was clipped by 7 bases and J by 2 bases, with 10 bases between them. Germline loops: CDR1 LNHDA, CDR2 SQIVND (reference sequence).

The chain carries TRBV15 and TRBJ1-5, with a weak D call TRBD1 (5 bases). Germline V lookup: CDR1 LNHNV, CDR2 YYDKDF (reference sequence). The V gene lost 5 bases and the J gene lost 3 bases, with 17 bases spanning the gap. The CDR3 totals 16 residues. The CDR3 nucleotides read TGTGCCACCAGCGTCAGGGTGGGAGTTGTCAATCAGCCCCAGCATTTT. This encodes CATSVRVGVVNQPQHF.

CDR3 residues: CASSPAGYEQYF. For the CDR3, the DNA is TGTGCCAGCAGTCCCGCAGGGTACGAGCAGTACTTC. This chain connects TRBV28 to TRBJ2-7; weak D call: TRBD1 (5 bases). Germline V gives CDR1 MDHEN, CDR2 SYDVKM. This CDR3 is built from 12 residues. The V and J ends lost 5 bases and 4 bases respectively, with 9 bases between them.

The genes are TRBV6-1 and TRBJ1-2; weak D call: TRBD1 (5 bases). Between the trimmed V and J ends, which lost 1 base and 4 bases, there was a span of 13 bases. This CDR3 is 15 amino acids long. The germline gives CDR1 MNHNS, CDR2 SASEGT. CDR3 in DNA: TGTGCCAGCAGTGAAGGGGAGGTGACAGCCTATGGCTACACCTTC. Amino acids: CASSEGEVTAYGYTF.

This chain joins TRBV27 and TRBJ2-7; 7 positions match TRBD2. Germline V gene data show CDR1 as MNHEY and CDR2 as SMNVEV (reference sequence). V was clipped by 3 bases and J by 3 bases; unmatched bases: 5. CDR3 length equals 14 residues. This CDR3 is CASSLYASGYEQYF. CDR3 DNA sequence: TGTGCCAGCAGTTTGTACGCTAGCGGCTACGAGCAGTACTTC.

This sequence joins TRBV2 and TRBJ2-3; 7 bases map to TRBD1. After removal of 4 bases from V and 4 bases from J, the junction contained 8 bases not matched to a gene. Per the germline V gene, CDR1 is SNHLY and CDR2 is FYNNEI. The CDR3 is 15 residues long. This CDR3 is CASSVEGGAADTQYF. The CDR3 DNA reads as TGTGCCAGCAGTGTTGAAGGGGGCGCCGCAGATACGCAGTATTTT.

The chain combines TRBV5-5 with TRBJ1-1, with TRBD1 matching over 8 bases. The V gene end was trimmed by 0 bases and the J gene end by 0 bases; junction bases not matched to a gene: 10. The germline V gene has CDR1 SGHKS and CDR2 YYEKEE (reference sequence). The CDR3 spans 18 residues. The CDR3 DNA sequence: TGTGCCAGCAGCTTGGTACAGGGGGGAATGGGGATGAACACTGAAGCTTTCTTT. Its translation: CASSLVQGGMGMNTEAFF.